These 30 T cell receptor beta chains share one sample of origin, sequenced in a study of blood T cell repertoires in COVID-19. The data were produced by immunoSEQ multiplex PCR, yet TCRdb's version contains in-frame clones alone and is incomplete. The sample has around 160,000 clones, about 77% seen once. The sample was peripheral blood. The receptor source for this set is an elderly woman with acute or convalescent COVID-19.

The chain is built from TRBV3-1 (or the pseudogene TRBV3-2) and TRBJ1-1, with D possibly matching TRBD1 (5 bases). Germline-derived CDR1 and CDR2 are LGHDT and YNNKEL (reference sequence). The CDR3 contains 13 residues. V lost 4 bases to trimming and J lost 6 bases, with 12 bases between them. The CDR3 protein is CASSRDRGAEAFF. The CDR3 region has the DNA TGTGCCAGCAGCCGCGACCGGGGGGCTGAAGCTTTCTTT.

CDR3 loop: CASSLQSGNTIYF. The CDR3 nucleotides are TGTGCCAGCAGCTTGCAGTCTGGAAACACCATATATTTT. This chain joins TRBV5-6 and TRBJ1-3; D gene unclear. CDR3 size: 13 residues. The ends were cut back, 1 base at V and 1 base at J, with 3 bases in the middle. CDR1 is SGHDT, CDR2 YYEEEE, per germline.

This clone was counted a few times. The genes are TRBV9 and TRBJ2-3; D not resolved. Trimming stripped 0 bases from V and 4 bases from J, with 9 bases between. Germline-derived CDR1 and CDR2 are SGDLS and YYNGEE. CDR3 length equals 14 residues. The CDR3 bases are TGTGCCAGCAGCGTAGATTCCTCCCCAGATACGCAGTATTTT. The encoded protein is CASSVDSSPDTQYF. The full variable domain, completed using reference TRBV9 and TRBJ2-3, is DSGVTQTPKHLITATGQRVTLRCSPRSGDLSVYWYQQSLDQGLQFLIQYYNGEERAKGNILERFSAQQFPDLHSELNLSSLELGDSALYFCASSVDSSPDTQYFGPGTRLTVL.

This chain uses TRBV18 with TRBJ2-7, with 11 bases matching TRBD1. In germline, CDR1 is KGHSH, CDR2 LQKENI. V dropped 6 bases and J dropped 7; count of bases not matched to a gene: 11. The CDR3 sequence is 15 residues long. The CDR3, as DNA: TGTGCCAGCTCGTCACCGGGACAGGGGGTTGTTGAGCAGTACTTC. Translating gives CASSSPGQGVVEQYF.

V usage is TRBV18 and J usage is TRBJ2-5; 7 nucleotides match TRBD2. The V and J ends lost 3 bases and 5 bases, in that order; junction bases with no gene match: 6. The CDR3 consists of 14 residues. Germline-derived CDR1 and CDR2 are KGHSH and LQKENI. The CDR3 sequence: CASSPSWGGETQYF. CDR3 nucleotides: TGTGCCAGCTCACCCAGTTGGGGAGGGGAGACCCAGTACTTC.

V gene TRBV27 combines with J gene TRBJ2-1, with 9 bases identical to TRBD2. The V gene end was trimmed by 6 bases and the J gene end by 6 bases; junction bases not matched to a gene: 6. The CDR3 contains 14 residues. The V gene's germline CDR1 is MNHEY and CDR2 SMNVEV (reference sequence). CDR3 in DNA: TGTGCCAGCAGAAGAATAGCGGGAGTCAATGAGCAGTTCTTC. This gives the protein CASRRIAGVNEQFF.

The V and J genes are TRBV7-2 and TRBJ2-7, with 11 bases that match TRBD2. The CDR3 has 13 residues. The J segment lost 6 bases and the V segment lost 7 bases, leaving 5 bases of the junction unmatched. Germline CDR1 is SGHTA and CDR2 is FQGNSA. The CDR3 DNA follows: TGTGCCAGCAAAATAGCGGGGGGGCTCGAGCAGTACTTC. This encodes CASKIAGGLEQYF.

On this clone itself: Within the sample, other DNA sequences also encode this same CDR3. The chain uses TRBV2 and TRBJ1-3; a weak D match, TRBD1 (5 bases). Trimming took 3 bases from V and 0 from J, leaving 9 bases between them. CDR3 size: 15 residues. The germline V gene encodes CDR1 SNHLY and CDR2 FYNNEI. This chain's CDR3 is CASSDPGGSGNTIYF. As DNA, the CDR3 is TGTGCCAGCAGTGACCCCGGGGGCTCTGGAAACACCATATATTTT.

The chain links TRBV24-1 to TRBJ2-3; D ambiguous. The CDR3 loop spans 12 amino acids. Per the germline V gene, CDR1 is KGHDR and CDR2 is SFDVKD. Trimming took 9 bases from V and 3 from J, leaving 9 bases between them. CDR3 nucleotide sequence: TGTGCCACCGGTGCCCGTACAGATACGCAGTATTTT. It translates to CATGARTDTQYF.

The rearrangement links TRBV19 to TRBJ1-1; 7 nucleotides match TRBD1. CDR3 length: 14 amino acids. The germline CDR1 and CDR2 sequences are LNHDA and SQIVND (reference sequence). J was trimmed by 11 bases and V by 11 bases; bases with no gene match: 20. The CDR3: CASGQPKSHPVAFF. The CDR3 DNA sequence: TGTGCCTCGGGACAGCCGAAATCACATCCGGTCGCTTTCTTT.

This clone was seen just once. The chain has TRBV5-4 and TRBJ2-1; 11 bases map to TRBD2. Germline CDR1 and CDR2: SGHNT and YYREEE (reference sequence). This CDR3 spans 15 amino acids. Trimming removed 1 base from V and 10 bases from J; junction bases left unmatched: 7. In nucleotides, the CDR3 is TGTGCCAGCAGCTTGCGAGGGACTAGCGGCGGCGAGCAGTTCTTC. Translating it yields CASSLRGTSGGEQFF. Together with reference TRBV5-4 and TRBJ2-1, the CDR3 gives the full variable domain: ETGVTQSPTHLIKTRGQQVTLRCSSQSGHNTVSWYQQALGQGPQFIFQYYREEENGRGNFPPRFSGLQFPNYSSELNVNALELDDSALYLCASSLRGTSGGEQFFGPGTRLTVL.

CDR3 region: CASSLQGHEQYF. In nucleotides, the CDR3 is TGTGCCAGCAGCTTACAGGGCCACGAGCAGTACTTC. The rearrangement joins TRBV7-9 to TRBJ2-7; weak D call: TRBD1 (5 bases). The V gene's germline CDR1 is SEHNR and CDR2 FQNEAQ (reference sequence). V lost 2 bases to trimming and J lost 5 bases, with 7 bases between them. The CDR3 loop spans 12 amino acids.

The chain couples TRBV6-5 to TRBJ1-5; 10 positions match TRBD1. Trimming at V came to 0 bases and at J to 5 bases, leaving 1 base not matched to a gene. CDR3 size: 15 residues. Germline V gene sequence: CDR1 MNHEY, CDR2 SVGAGI. For the CDR3, the DNA is TGTGCCAGCAGTTACTCGACAGGGGGCCATCAGCCCCAGCATTTT. This translates into CASSYSTGGHQPQHF.

The chain links TRBV18 to TRBJ2-1; tentatively, D is TRBD2 (5 bases). V was clipped by 0 bases and J by 8 bases, with 14 bases between them. Germline V gene sequence: CDR1 KGHSH, CDR2 LQKENI. The CDR3 consists of 15 residues. CDR3 sequence (DNA): TGTGCCAGCTCACCACCGATACGGGGTATCGATGAGCAGTTCTTC. It yields the protein CASSPPIRGIDEQFF.

The V and J genes are TRBV21-1 and TRBJ2-1; TRBD1, the table's D call, lacks a check against the DNA. TRBV21-1 is classified as a pseudogene. This CDR3 is built from 15 residues. The CDR3 protein is CASCTGDRGLNEQFF. The CDR3 nucleotides are TGTGCCAGCTGCACCGGAGACAGGGGGCTCAATGAGCAGTTCTTC.

This chain joins TRBV2 and TRBJ2-5; D unclear. Germline CDR1 and CDR2: SNHLY and FYNNEI. The CDR3 has 14 residues. Trimming left V 3 bases short and J 5 bases short, with 13 bases between. DNA for the CDR3: TGTGCCAGCAGTGAGATGCGGTCAAGCGAGACCCAGTACTTC. Encoded protein: CASSEMRSSETQYF. Full variable domain (outside the CDR3, taken from reference TRBV2 and TRBJ2-5): EPEVTQTPSHQVTQMGQEVILRCVPISNHLYFYWYRQILGQKVEFLVSFYNNEISEKSEIFDDQFSVERPDGSNFTLKIRSTKLEDSAMYFCASSEMRSSETQYFGPGTRLLVL.

The chain uses TRBV5-5 and TRBJ2-7, with no clear D. The length of the CDR3 is 13 residues. Germline V lookup: CDR1 SGHKS, CDR2 YYEKEE (reference sequence). V gave up 4 bases and J gave up 3 bases, with 11 bases separating them. CDR3 residues: CASSLFSSYEQYF. DNA for the CDR3: TGTGCCAGCAGCCTGTTTTCCAGCTACGAGCAGTACTTC.

V is TRBV27 and J is TRBJ1-6, with unresolved D. The V gene lost 2 bases and the J gene lost 5 bases, with 7 bases spanning the gap. Germline V lookup: CDR1 MNHEY, CDR2 SMNVEV (reference sequence). The CDR3 contains 14 residues. CDR3 sequence: CASSLVRNNSPLHF. CDR3 DNA sequence: TGTGCCAGCAGTTTAGTCAGGAATAATTCACCCCTCCACTTT.

This clone was seen a handful of times. The chain carries TRBV28 and TRBJ2-2; 10 bases line up with TRBD1. V dropped 3 bases and J dropped 5; count of bases not matched to a gene: 15. The CDR3 sequence is 19 residues long. Germline V gives CDR1 MDHEN, CDR2 SYDVKM. CDR3 loop: CASSFPRSRDRGWTGELFF. For the CDR3, the DNA is TGTGCCAGCAGTTTTCCACGGAGTAGGGACAGGGGATGGACCGGGGAGCTGTTTTTT.

The V and J genes are TRBV19 and TRBJ2-6, with D perhaps matching TRBD1 (6 bases). The germline gives CDR1 LNHDA, CDR2 SQIVND (reference sequence). This CDR3 contains 16 residues. The germline V and J ends were trimmed by 5 bases and 0 bases, with 11 bases remaining between them. CDR3 nucleotide sequence: TGTGCCAGTAGTTTAACGGGACACTCTGGGGCCAACGTCCTGACTTTC. This translates into CASSLTGHSGANVLTF.

The rearrangement uses TRBV3-1 (or the pseudogene TRBV3-2) and TRBJ2-2; a weak D match, TRBD2 (6 bases). Germline V gene data show CDR1 as LGHDT and CDR2 as YNNKEL (reference sequence). Trimming took off 1 base at V and 5 bases at J, with 11 bases between the two ends. This CDR3 comprises 15 residues. The CDR3 region has the DNA TGTGCCAGCAGCCAAGGGGGGGTTTCAACCGGGGAGCTGTTTTTT. Translation: CASSQGGVSTGELFF.

This chain links TRBV7-9 with TRBJ2-1; D not certain. V shed 5 bases and J shed 1 base, with 9 bases lying between them. The CDR3 is made up of 14 amino acids. The germline V gene encodes CDR1 SEHNR and CDR2 FQNEAQ (reference sequence). The CDR3 coding sequence is TGTGCCAGCAGCCATAGTCGGTCCTACAATGAGCAGTTCTTC. Translation: CASSHSRSYNEQFF.

The gene calls are TRBV18 and TRBJ1-5, with 10 bases fitting TRBD1. The CDR3 runs to 15 residues. Per the germline V gene, CDR1 is KGHSH and CDR2 is LQKENI. The ends lost 3 bases at V and 4 bases at J; junction bases unmatched: 3. In DNA form, the CDR3 reads TGTGCCAGCTCACCGAGACAGGGGGCGAATCAGCCCCAGCATTTT. It codes for CASSPRQGANQPQHF.

V is TRBV11-1 and J is TRBJ1-1; 9 bases are shared with TRBD1. The junction had 6 bases not matched to a gene; V was cut back by 3 bases and J by 4 bases. The length of the CDR3 is 15 residues. Germline-derived CDR1 and CDR2 are SGHAT and FQDESV (reference sequence). This chain's CDR3 is CASSLRQGGGTEAFF. Written as DNA, the CDR3 is TGTGCCAGCAGCTTGAGACAGGGGGGTGGCACTGAAGCTTTCTTT. Full variable domain (outside the CDR3, taken from reference TRBV11-1 and TRBJ1-1): EAEVAQSPRYKITEKSQAVAFWCDPISGHATLYWYRQILGQGPELLVQFQDESVVDDSQLPKDRFSAERLKGVDSTLKIQPAELGDSAMYLCASSLRQGGGTEAFFGQGTRLTVV.

In DNA, the CDR3 is TGCGCCAGCAGCCAAGGGGCACAGATTAACTATGGCTACACCTTC. Protein product: CASSQGAQINYGYTF. The chain recombines TRBV4-1 with TRBJ1-2; D is undetermined. The CDR3 runs to 15 residues. Germline V CDR1 and CDR2: MGHRA, YSYEKL. V lost 1 base and J lost 1, with 10 bases in between.

V gene TRBV7-6 combines with J gene TRBJ2-5; D not certain. The CDR3 has 14 residues. V shed 3 bases and J shed 1 base, with 9 bases lying between them. Germline values: CDR1 SGHVS, CDR2 FNYEAQ. The CDR3 DNA reads as TGTGCCAGCAGCTTCCAAGACTCCCAAGAGACCCAGTACTTC. It specifies CASSFQDSQETQYF.

This clone was found a few times. V gene TRBV12-5 combines with J gene TRBJ1-5; the match to TRBD1 covers 7 bases. The germline gives CDR1 LGHNT, CDR2 FRNRAP. CDR3 length: 15 amino acids. Losses at the gene ends were 4 bases for V and 6 bases for J; bases not matched to a gene: 9. As DNA, the CDR3 is TGTGCTAGTGGTTCCAGACAGGGCCTAGGTCAGCCCCAGCATTTT. Encoded protein: CASGSRQGLGQPQHF.

This chain uses TRBV7-2 with TRBJ1-5; tentative D call: TRBD1 (5 bases). Germline CDR1 SGHTA, CDR2 FQGNSA. The CDR3 spans 14 residues. The ends were cut back, 2 bases at V and 6 bases at J, with 11 bases in the middle. For the CDR3, the DNA is TGTGCCAGCAGCTTATGGGGGGAGGGTCAGCCCCAGCATTTT. As protein: CASSLWGEGQPQHF.

The J gene is TRBJ2-7, the V gene TRBV4-2; 9 positions match TRBD2. The CDR3 is 18 residues long. The J segment lost 2 bases and the V segment lost 0 bases, leaving 11 bases of the junction unmatched. Germline CDR1 is LGHNA and CDR2 is YNFKEQ. CDR3 nucleotides: TGTGCCAGCAGCCAAGATTTTGAGCGGGGGGCGGCAACCTACGAGCAGTACTTC. It specifies CASSQDFERGAATYEQYF.

This chain uses TRBV11-2 with TRBJ1-6, with TRBD1 matching over 7 bases. Germline CDR1 and CDR2: SGHAT and FQNNGV. V was clipped by 0 bases and J by 10 bases; unmatched bases: 6. This CDR3 has 15 amino acids. CDR3: CASSLEDRSGSPLHF. The CDR3 region has the DNA TGTGCCAGCAGCTTAGAGGACAGGTCCGGCTCACCCCTCCACTTT.